This record covers a single T cell receptor (beta chain). This clonotype was observed a handful of times. The antigen it binds to is not known. The record has no base qualities; no much larger clone is one base away. The treatment or condition tag for this specimen amounts to: allogeneic hematopoietic cell transplantation with graft depleted of TCRalphabeta T cells and CD19 B cells. TCRalphabeta/CD19-depleted allogeneic hematopoietic cell grafts were given to the transplant recipients, all of whom were children. Preparation of the library involved PCR. This sample was sequenced with an Illumina HiSeq 2500. To normalize quantification of the TCRbeta repertoire, the TCR libraries were built with molecular barcoding that relied on unique molecular identifiers. TCRdb took the public reads, trimmed them with fastp at Q25, ran MiXCR for clone calling and kept in-frame beta chains. Entries that share a CDR3 protein sequence are merged under the most common genes and DNA. The sample contains about 980,000 distinct CDR3 sequences, about 29% of them found a single time. In total, the top ten clones hold more than 25% of the sample.

At the junction V is shortened by 5 bases and J by 6 bases, with 11 bases in between. The germline V gene (reference sequence) sets CDR1 to DFQATT and CDR2 to SNEGSKA. The CDR3 runs 12 amino acids, cysteine and phenylalanine included. Only the CDR3 part of the read is kept: 36 bases, read in frame from the first base. The data are from a study of T-cell reconstitution after alpha-beta-depleted transplantation in children (dated by TCRdb to 2015 to 2016). Context from the whole study: Using TCR repertoire profiling, the study followed T-cell immune reconstitution in a quantitative way in children after TCRalphabeta/CD19-depleted allogeneic hematopoietic cell transplantation.

Study-level results and caveats: The frequencies of hyperexpanded clones fell over the following months, and after one year, T-cell counts and TCRbeta diversity were mostly attributed to newly produced T cells. In some patients, the high TCRbeta diversity seen at day 60 was put down to recipient T cells and intrathymic progenitors that had survived conditioning. Apparently early alphabetaT-cell count recovery about two months after transplant reportedly relied on only several hundred rapidly expanded clones derived from non-depleted graft cells.

This sequence originates from a boy under three years old who had a stem cell transplant for SCID, so the T cells may come from the graft donor. The rearrangement combines TRBV20-1 with TRBJ1-5, and possibly TRBD1, on 6 matching bases. The sequenced sample was PBMCs, mostly from graft donor cells, obtained 360 days after TCRalphabeta/CD19-depleted stem cell transplant. Here is the DNA: TGCAGTGCTGGGGGGGGCATTCAGCCCCAGCATTTT. It is translated as CSAGGGIQPQHF.